One sample yielded the 6 T cell receptor beta chains listed below, sequenced in a study of graft-versus-host responses after intestinal transplantation. Profiling relied on immunoSEQ multiplex PCR, and the TCRdb table lists in-frame clones only, not all of them. This sample has about 29,000 clones, with 70% to 90% found just once. The specimen was PBMCs, collected around 62 weeks after intestinal transplantation. The receptors originated from a human patient who received an intestinal transplant, so some T cells may come from the graft donor.

J is TRBJ2-5 and V is TRBV5-1; D unclear. The CDR3 sequence is 13 residues long. Germline CDR1 is SGHRS and CDR2 is YFSETQ. With 2 bases removed from V and 4 bases from J, the gap between germline ends came to 9 bases. The CDR3 coding sequence is TGCGCCAGCAGCTTAAAGGGATTAGAGACCCAGTACTTC. This gives the protein CASSLKGLETQYF. Drawing the rest from reference TRBV5-1 and TRBJ2-5, the complete variable domain is KAGVTQTPRYLIKTRGQQVTLSCSPISGHRSVSWYQQTPGQGLQFLFEYFSETQRNKGNFPGRFSGRQFSNSRSEMNVSTLELGDSALYLCASSLKGLETQYFGPGTRLLVL.

V usage is TRBV10-1 and J usage is TRBJ2-3; 8 nucleotides agree with TRBD2. The CDR3 has 15 amino acids. V was pared by 0 bases and J by 2 bases, with 1 base of the junction left unmatched. Germline values: CDR1 WNHNN, CDR2 SYGVQD (reference sequence). Written as DNA, the CDR3 is TGCGCCAGCAGTGAGTCGGGACTAGACACAGATACGCAGTATTTT. Protein product: CASSESGLDTDTQYF.

This clone has just one count. The CDR3 loop is CAWSAGGWAEAFF. CDR3 nucleotide sequence: TGTGCCTGGAGCGCAGGGGGTTGGGCTGAAGCTTTCTTT. The J gene is TRBJ1-1, the V gene TRBV30; 7 bases map to TRBD1. V trimming: 3 bases; J trimming: 6 bases; junction bases outside the gene matches: 7. The CDR3 runs to 13 residues. CDR1 GTSNPN and CDR2 SVGIG come from the germline V gene (reference sequence).

The chain is built from TRBV30 and TRBJ1-3; D is perhaps TRBD1 (5 bases). Germline CDR1 and CDR2: GTSNPN and SVGIG (reference sequence). Trimming removed 4 bases from V and 2 bases from J, with 9 bases in between. The CDR3 spans 13 residues. Here the CDR3 reads CAWKRGTGNTIYF. The CDR3 bases are TGTGCCTGGAAGCGGGGGACTGGAAACACCATATATTTT.

The chain carries TRBV6-5 and TRBJ2-2; D call uncertain. The germline V gene encodes CDR1 MNHEY and CDR2 SVGAGI. V was pared by 5 bases and J by 6 bases, with 10 bases between. The CDR3 is made up of 13 amino acids. Here the CDR3 DNA reads TGTGCCAGCAGTGAAATTAGGGCCGGGGAGCTGTTTTTT. As protein: CASSEIRAGELFF.

This rearrangement joins TRBV5-1 to TRBJ2-5; 10 bases match TRBD2. Germline-derived CDR1 and CDR2 are SGHRS and YFSETQ. Trimming at V came to 0 bases and at J to 3 bases, leaving 11 bases not matched to a gene. The CDR3 is 18 residues long. The CDR3 spells CASSLVPLAGEDKETQYF. As DNA, the CDR3 is TGCGCCAGCAGCTTGGTGCCTCTAGCGGGAGAAGACAAAGAGACCCAGTACTTC.